This T cell receptor (beta chain) was documented in a study of regulatory dendritic cells for organ transplantation. Overall study results and limits: Memory T cells were less diverse than naive, with memory CD8+ most oligoclonal.

Memory T cells were CD45RO+, naive were CD45RA+, sorted by FACS. The germline V gene has CDR1 MGHDK and CDR2 SYGVNS. This CDR3 is built from 15 residues. V was cut by 5 bases and J by 4 bases, with 12 bases left in between. On this clone: Its specificity is not known.

Measured with immunoSEQ multiplex PCR; TCRdb has only the in-frame clones, and not every one. Of roughly 28,000 clones listed, roughly 80% are singletons. V and J are TRBV25-1 and TRBJ2-6; TRBD1 is a possible D gene (6 bases). The sample comprised naive CD4+ T cells from blood. The subset was: CD45RA+ naive T cells. The sequence derives from a human donor in good health. CDR3 loop: CASSLQGLGANVLTF. CDR3 nucleotides: TGTGCCAGCAGTTTACAGGGCTTGGGGGCCAACGTCCTGACTTTC.